This T cell receptor beta chain was captured by sequencing in a study of T cells in Graves' hyperthyroidism and ophthalmopathy (dated by TCRdb to between 2019 and 2020). Regarding the research as a whole: Peripheral blood was sampled at the time of initial diagnosis, prior to any treatment. Thyroid tissue and blood T-cell repertoires from about 6 Graves' hyperthyroidism patients were also compared in the study. Following sampling, methimazole starting at 30 mg daily was given to hyperthyroidism patients, and high-dose intravenous methylprednisolone was given to ophthalmopathy patients. The 75 to 100 discovery patients were divided at random into training and test sets in a 7:3 ratio. TCR V-J signatures able to tell the groups apart were searched for in a discovery cohort of 90 to 100 patients, of whom more than 40 had Graves' ophthalmopathy and around 57 had stable Graves' hyperthyroidism. The paper reports TCR Vbeta CDR3 sequencing of 130 to 150 peripheral blood samples: some 44 ophthalmopathy, over 70 hyperthyroidism and 17 progressor patients. Prospective prediction of ophthalmopathy was tested in an independent validation cohort consisting of some 18 hyperthyroidism patients and approximately 16 patients who later progressed to ophthalmopathy. What the study reported, not specific to this receptor: No statistical method was used to fix the sample size in advance, and group allocation was not hidden from the investigators. A 13 V-J signature model separated ophthalmopathy from stable hyperthyroidism, with approximately 87% sensitivity and just under 84% specificity in cross-validation and 80%/75% in testing. In validation, the model predicted progression to ophthalmopathy a median of about 6.5 months before onset, with roughly 70% sensitivity and about 75% specificity. Most expanded thyroid clonotypes (frequency above 0.001) were also detected in blood, suggesting blood repertoires may reflect thyroid immune responses.

Germline trimming amounts to 4 bases on V and 9 bases on J, with 12 as the count of junction bases outside the gene matches. The germline V gene provides CDR1 SGHAT and CDR2 FQNNGV. The CDR3 runs 17 residues from the cysteine to the phenylalanine. This entry keeps only the CDR3 DNA: 51 bases, framed from base 1. The TCR beta CDR3 regions were amplified from RNA transcripts. The first round of RT-PCR for the TCR CDR3 was performed with the HTBI primer set and the Qiagen OneStep RT-PCR kit. Libraries were constructed in a second round of multiplex PCR, after which size selection and purification were performed. Sequencing of the libraries was done on an Illumina HiSeq2000 using paired-end 100 bp reads. Regarding the original processing steps: SOAPnuke was used to process the raw data, removing reads that contained adapters or uncalled bases, had a mean Phred below 15, or lacked an exact match to the constant primer or identifier. COPE v1.2.5 was used to merge the high-quality paired reads, and each unique nucleotide sequence was defined as a clonotype. MiTCR v1.1 was used to align the clonotypes against IMGT TRBV, TRBD and TRBJ reference segments. The analysis was restricted to V-J combinations with a frequency above 0.0001, which together covered around 99% of the repertoires. The TCS score was defined as F50 (clonal expansion) divided by E x V (chaos), with BLOSUM62-based TCRdist calculated between CDR3 peptides within each V-J. Welch's t-statistics and random forest reduced approximately 520 V-J features to about 12, which were used in a naive Bayes classifier (R e1071). TCRdb reprocessed the public reads (quality trimming at Q25 with fastp, clone calling with MiXCR) and kept in-frame beta chains. Identical CDR3 proteins give one entry, which carries the most common genes and DNA. The V and J calls follow TCRdb's processing rather than the paper's. Across this sample there are 300,000 to 400,000 distinct CDR3 sequences, with approximately 15% seen only once. Just under 25% of the sample is taken by the ten largest.

This clonotype showed up many times. This receptor's antigen is unknown. No quality values exist for individual bases; no much larger clone is one base distant. Stable Graves' hyperthyroidism was defined as no progression to ophthalmopathy during 18 months of follow-up. The hyperthyroidism patients were between 18 and 65 years old and newly diagnosed, with a disease duration of less than 2 months. Any patient with an uncontrolled infection, another autoimmune disease, pregnancy or lactation was excluded. Diagnoses were based on clinical symptoms, serum thyroxine and TRAb, thyroid ultrasound and orbital computed tomography. Ficoll-Paque density gradient centrifugation was used to isolate PBMCs from around 10 ml of fresh peripheral blood. Total RNA was extracted using Trizol reagent, and RNA quality was assessed on an Agilent 2100 Bioanalyzer.

Sequencing used blood. The V gene is TRBV11-2 and the J gene is TRBJ2-1; 13 junctional bases match TRBD2. This TCR came from a woman aged 25 to 39 with Graves' hyperthyroidism. The bases read TGTGCCAGCAGCTCCCCACTACTAGCGGGAGGGCCGGGTGAGCAGTTCTTC. This is translated as CASSSPLLAGGPGEQFF.